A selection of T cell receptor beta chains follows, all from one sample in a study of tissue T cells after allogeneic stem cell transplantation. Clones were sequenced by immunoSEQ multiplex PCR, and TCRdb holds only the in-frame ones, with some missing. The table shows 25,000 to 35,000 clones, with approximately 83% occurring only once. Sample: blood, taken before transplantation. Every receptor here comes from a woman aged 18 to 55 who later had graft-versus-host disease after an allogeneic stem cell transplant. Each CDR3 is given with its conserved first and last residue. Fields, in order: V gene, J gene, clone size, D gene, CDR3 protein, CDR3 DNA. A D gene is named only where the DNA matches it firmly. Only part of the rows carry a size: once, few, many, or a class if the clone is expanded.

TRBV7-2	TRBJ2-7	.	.	CASSFWDKGTYEQYF	TGTGCCAGCAGCTTCTGGGACAAGGGGACCTACGAGCAGTACTTC
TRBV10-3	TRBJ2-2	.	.	CAIQEPNTGELFF	TGTGCCATCCAAGAACCGAACACCGGGGAGCTGTTTTTT
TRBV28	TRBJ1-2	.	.	CASGSGSRSYGYTF	TGTGCCAGCGGGTCAGGGAGCCGCAGCTATGGCTACACCTTC
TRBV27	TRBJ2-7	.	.	CASKGPGDYYEQYF	TGTGCCAGCAAGGGGCCCGGAGACTACTACGAGCAGTACTTC
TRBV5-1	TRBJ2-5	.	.	CATSPGSTQETQYF	TGCGCCACCTCACCGGGATCGACTCAAGAGACCCAGTACTTC
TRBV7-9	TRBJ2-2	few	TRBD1	CASSLTGVYNTGELFF	TGTGCCAGCAGCTTGACAGGGGTTTACAACACCGGGGAGCTGTTTTTT
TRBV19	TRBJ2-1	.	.	CASSMREGGAPYNEQFF	TGTGCCAGTAGTATGAGGGAAGGCGGGGCGCCCTACAATGAGCAGTTCTTC
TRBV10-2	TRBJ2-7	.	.	CASSEFYEQYF	TGCGCCAGCAGTGAGTTCTACGAGCAGTACTTC
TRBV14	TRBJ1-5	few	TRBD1	CASSQGQGEPQHF	TGTGCCAGCAGCCAAGGACAGGGGGAGCCCCAGCATTTT
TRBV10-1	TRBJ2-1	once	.	CASSSGLRVDNEQFF	TGCGCCAGCAGCTCCGGACTCAGGGTCGACAATGAGCAGTTCTTC
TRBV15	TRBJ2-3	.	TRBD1	CATSAQTGVTDTQYF	TGTGCCACCAGCGCCCAGACAGGGGTCACAGATACGCAGTATTTT
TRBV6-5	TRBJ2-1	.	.	CASRRKSGGPDEQFF	TGTGCCAGCAGACGAAAAAGCGGTGGGCCGGATGAGCAGTTCTTC
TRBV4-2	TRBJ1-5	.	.	CASSQGASRIIQPQHF	TGTGCCAGCAGCCAAGGTGCGTCCAGGATAATTCAGCCCCAGCATTTT
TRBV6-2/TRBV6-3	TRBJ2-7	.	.	CASSYWQTDSYEQYF	TGTGCCAGCAGTTACTGGCAGACAGACTCCTACGAGCAGTACTTC
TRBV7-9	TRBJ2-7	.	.	CASSQTGPGQYF	TGTGCCAGCAGTCAGACAGGACCGGGGCAGTACTTC
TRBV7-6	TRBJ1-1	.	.	CASSLEKETEAFF	TGTGCCAGCAGCTTAGAGAAGGAAACTGAAGCTTTCTTT
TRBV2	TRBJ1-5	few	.	CASSGRGNQPQHF	TGTGCCAGCAGTGGTAGGGGGAATCAGCCCCAGCATTTT
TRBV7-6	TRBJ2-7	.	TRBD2	CASSSSGTSGSPYEQYF	TGTGCCAGCAGCTCGTCCGGGACTAGCGGGAGCCCCTACGAGCAGTACTTC
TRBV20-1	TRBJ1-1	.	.	CSARMNTEAFF	TGCAGTGCTCGAATGAACACTGAAGCTTTCTTT
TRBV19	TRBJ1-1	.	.	CASSIPQGREAFF	TGTGCCAGTAGTATCCCGCAGGGGCGCGAAGCTTTCTTT
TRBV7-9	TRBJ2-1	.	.	CASSLGSYNEQFF	TGTGCCAGCAGCTTAGGATCCTACAATGAGCAGTTCTTC
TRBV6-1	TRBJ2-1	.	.	CASSEFSGLGKQFF	TGTGCCAGCAGTGAATTCTCGGGGCTTGGAAAGCAGTTCTTC
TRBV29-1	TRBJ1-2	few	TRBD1	CSVPTGSRYGYTF	TGCAGCGTACCGACAGGGTCAAGGTATGGCTACACCTTC
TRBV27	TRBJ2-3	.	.	CASTPTVSDTQYF	TGTGCCAGCACCCCGACCGTGTCAGATACGCAGTATTTT
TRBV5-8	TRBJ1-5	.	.	CASSWGSQPQHF	TGTGCCAGCAGCTGGGGATCTCAGCCCCAGCATTTT
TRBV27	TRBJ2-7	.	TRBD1	CASSFGTGPTYEQYF	TGTGCCAGCAGTTTCGGGACAGGTCCTACCTACGAGCAGTACTTC
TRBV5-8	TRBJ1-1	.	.	CASSQRNNRNTEAFF	TGTGCCAGCAGCCAAAGAAACAACAGGAACACTGAAGCTTTCTTT
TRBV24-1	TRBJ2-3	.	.	CATSDTGLWGTDTQYF	TGTGCCACCAGCGACACCGGACTCTGGGGGACAGATACGCAGTATTTT
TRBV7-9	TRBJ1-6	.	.	CASSLSDYSPLHF	TGTGCCAGCAGCTTATCGGACTATTCACCCCTCCACTTT
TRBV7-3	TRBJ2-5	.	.	CASSLGGGGGETQYF	TGTGCCAGCAGCTTGGGAGGGGGAGGAGGAGAGACCCAGTACTTC
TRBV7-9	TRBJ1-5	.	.	CASSLDSNQPQHF	TGTGCCAGCAGCTTGGACAGCAATCAGCCCCAGCATTTT
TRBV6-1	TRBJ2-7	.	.	CASSDEGVISYEQYF	TGTGCCAGCAGTGATGAAGGGGTAATCTCCTACGAGCAGTACTTC
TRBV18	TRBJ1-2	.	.	CASSPDRNNYGYTF	TGTGCCAGCTCACCCGACAGAAACAACTATGGCTACACCTTC
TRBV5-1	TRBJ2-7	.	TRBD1	CASSVRDSSYEQYF	TGCGCCAGCAGCGTTCGGGACAGCTCCTACGAGCAGTACTTC
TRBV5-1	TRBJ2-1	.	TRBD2	CASSLYLAGSYEQFF	TGCGCCAGCAGCTTGTATCTAGCGGGGAGCTATGAGCAGTTCTTC
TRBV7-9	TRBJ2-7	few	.	CASSRSGRSYEQYF	TGTGCCAGCAGCAGGTCCGGACGTTCCTACGAGCAGTACTTC
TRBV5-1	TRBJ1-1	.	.	CASSSPKGGTNTEAFF	TGCGCCAGCAGCTCCCCTAAGGGGGGGACGAACACTGAAGCTTTCTTT
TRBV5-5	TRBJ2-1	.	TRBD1	CASSTLDRGSYNEQFF	TGTGCCAGCAGCACACTCGACAGGGGCTCCTACAATGAGCAGTTCTTC
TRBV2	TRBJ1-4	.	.	CASSVDGFGEKLFF	TGTGCCAGCAGTGTTGATGGCTTTGGCGAAAAACTGTTTTTT
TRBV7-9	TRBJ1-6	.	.	CASHGQGGWNSPLHF	TGTGCCAGCCACGGGCAGGGAGGCTGGAATTCACCCCTCCACTTT
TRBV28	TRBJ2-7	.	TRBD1	CASSQPGTGGLSSYEQYF	TGTGCCAGCAGTCAGCCGGGAACAGGGGGCCTCAGCTCCTACGAGCAGTACTTC
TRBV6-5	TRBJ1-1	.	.	CASSISGTRAFF	TGTGCCAGCAGTATATCCGGGACGCGAGCTTTCTTT
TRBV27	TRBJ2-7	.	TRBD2	CASRGGLAGSYEQYF	TGTGCCAGCAGGGGGGGACTAGCTGGGTCCTACGAGCAGTACTTC
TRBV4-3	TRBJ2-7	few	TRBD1	CASSTPGQGYYEQYF	TGCGCCAGCAGCACGCCGGGACAGGGGTACTACGAGCAGTACTTC
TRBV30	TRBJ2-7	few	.	CAWSGGQYEQYF	TGTGCCTGGAGTGGCGGACAGTACGAGCAGTACTTC